This T cell receptor (beta chain) was identified during a study of naive and memory T cell subsets. Trimming removed 6 bases from V and 9 bases from J; junction bases left unmatched: 17. This CDR3 has 17 residues. Germline loops: CDR1 SNHLY, CDR2 FYNNEI. This clonotype was seen many times. The beta constant-region primer was an equimolar mix of two oligonucleotides covering TRBC1 and TRBC2. One entry per CDR3 protein, called by TCRdb with MiXCR from the UMI-ligation and nested PCR reads. The sample has approximately 85,000 distinct CDR3 sequences; roughly 7.3% are singletons. J is TRBJ1-6 and V is TRBV2, with 7 nucleotides matching TRBD1. The sequence derives from a human donor in good health. The sequenced sample was central memory CD4+ T cells from blood. The CDR3 is CASRDGGGQSGGSPLHF. In DNA form, the CDR3 reads TGTGCCAGCAGGGATGGCGGGGGACAGTCTGGGGGTTCACCCCTCCACTTT.